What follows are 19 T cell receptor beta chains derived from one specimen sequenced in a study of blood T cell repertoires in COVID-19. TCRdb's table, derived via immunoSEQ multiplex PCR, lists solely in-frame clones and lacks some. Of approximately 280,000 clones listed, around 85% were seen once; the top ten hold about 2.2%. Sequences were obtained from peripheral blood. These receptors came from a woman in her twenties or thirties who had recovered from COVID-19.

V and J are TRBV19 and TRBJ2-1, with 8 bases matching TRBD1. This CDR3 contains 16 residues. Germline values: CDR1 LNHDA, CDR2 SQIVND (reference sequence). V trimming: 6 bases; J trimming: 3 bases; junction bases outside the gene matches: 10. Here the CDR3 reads CASSSQGAGYYNEQFF. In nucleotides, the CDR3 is TGTGCCAGTAGCTCCCAGGGGGCTGGATACTACAATGAGCAGTTCTTC. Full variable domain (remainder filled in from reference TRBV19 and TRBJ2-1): DGGITQSPKYLFRKEGQNVTLSCEQNLNHDAMYWYRQDPGQGLRLIYYSQIVNDFQKGDIAEGYSVSREKKESFPLTVTSAQKNPTAFYLCASSSQGAGYYNEQFFGPGTRLTVL.

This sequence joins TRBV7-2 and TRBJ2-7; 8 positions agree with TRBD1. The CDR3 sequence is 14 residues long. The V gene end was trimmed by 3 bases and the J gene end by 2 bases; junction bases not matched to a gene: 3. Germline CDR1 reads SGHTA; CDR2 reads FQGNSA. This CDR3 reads CASSFRTGTYEQYF. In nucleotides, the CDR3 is TGTGCCAGCAGCTTCCGGACAGGGACCTACGAGCAGTACTTC.

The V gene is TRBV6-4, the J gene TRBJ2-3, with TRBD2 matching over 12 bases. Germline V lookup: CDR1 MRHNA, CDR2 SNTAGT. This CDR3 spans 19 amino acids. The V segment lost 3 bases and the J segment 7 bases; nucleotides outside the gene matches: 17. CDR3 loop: CASSELSIVTSGSKNTQYF. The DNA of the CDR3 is TGTGCCAGCAGTGAACTATCTATTGTGACTAGCGGGAGTAAAAATACGCAGTATTTT.

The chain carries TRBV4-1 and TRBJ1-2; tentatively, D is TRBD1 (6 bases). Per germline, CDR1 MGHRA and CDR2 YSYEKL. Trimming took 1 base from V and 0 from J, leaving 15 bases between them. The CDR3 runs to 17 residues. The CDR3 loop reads CASSQGGGSFSNYGYTF. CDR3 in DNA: TGCGCCAGCAGCCAAGGGGGGGGCAGTTTTTCTAACTATGGCTACACCTTC.

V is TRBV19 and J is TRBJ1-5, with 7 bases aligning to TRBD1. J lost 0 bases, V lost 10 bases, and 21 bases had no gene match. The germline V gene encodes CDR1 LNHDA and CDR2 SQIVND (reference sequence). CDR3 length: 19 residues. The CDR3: CATLPAPGQRAYSNQPQHF. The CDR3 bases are TGTGCCACCCTTCCGGCGCCGGGACAGAGAGCTTATAGCAATCAGCCCCAGCATTTT.

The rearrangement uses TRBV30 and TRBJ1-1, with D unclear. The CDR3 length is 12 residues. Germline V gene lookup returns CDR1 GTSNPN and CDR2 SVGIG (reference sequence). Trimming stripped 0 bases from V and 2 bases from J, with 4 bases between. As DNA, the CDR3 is TGTGCCTGGAGTGTGGCCAACACTGAAGCTTTCTTT. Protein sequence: CAWSVANTEAFF.

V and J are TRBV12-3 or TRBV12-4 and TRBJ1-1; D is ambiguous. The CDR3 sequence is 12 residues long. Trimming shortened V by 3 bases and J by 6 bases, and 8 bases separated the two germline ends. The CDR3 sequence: CASSLQKPEAFF. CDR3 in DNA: TGTGCCAGCAGTTTGCAGAAACCTGAAGCTTTCTTT.

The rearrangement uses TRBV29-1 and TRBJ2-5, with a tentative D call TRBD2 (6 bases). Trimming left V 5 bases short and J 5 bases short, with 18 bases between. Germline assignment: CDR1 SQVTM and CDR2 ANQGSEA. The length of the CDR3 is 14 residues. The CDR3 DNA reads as TGCAGCGTTACCCCCCTAGGAGGGCCCGAGACCCAGTACTTC. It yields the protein CSVTPLGGPETQYF. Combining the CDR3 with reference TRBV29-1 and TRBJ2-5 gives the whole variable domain SAVISQKPSRDICQRGTSLTIQCQVDSQVTMMFWYRQQPGQSLTLIATANQGSEATYESGFVIDKFPISRPNLTFSTLTVSNMSPEDSSIYLCSVTPLGGPETQYFGPGTRLLVL.

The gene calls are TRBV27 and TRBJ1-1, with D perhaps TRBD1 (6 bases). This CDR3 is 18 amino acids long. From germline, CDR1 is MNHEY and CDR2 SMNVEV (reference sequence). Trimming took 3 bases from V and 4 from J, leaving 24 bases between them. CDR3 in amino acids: CASSFSRAGAGGGTEAFF. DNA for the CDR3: TGTGCCAGCAGTTTCTCACGGGCGGGGGCAGGAGGGGGCACTGAAGCTTTCTTT.

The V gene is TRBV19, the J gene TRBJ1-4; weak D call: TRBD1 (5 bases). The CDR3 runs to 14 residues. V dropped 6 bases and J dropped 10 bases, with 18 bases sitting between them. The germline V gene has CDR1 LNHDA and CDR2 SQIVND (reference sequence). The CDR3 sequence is CASSMGGVGGKLFF. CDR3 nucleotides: TGTGCCAGTAGCATGGGAGGGGTCGGCGGAAAACTGTTTTTT. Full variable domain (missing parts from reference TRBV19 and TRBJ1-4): DGGITQSPKYLFRKEGQNVTLSCEQNLNHDAMYWYRQDPGQGLRLIYYSQIVNDFQKGDIAEGYSVSREKKESFPLTVTSAQKNPTAFYLCASSMGGVGGKLFFGSGTQLSVL.

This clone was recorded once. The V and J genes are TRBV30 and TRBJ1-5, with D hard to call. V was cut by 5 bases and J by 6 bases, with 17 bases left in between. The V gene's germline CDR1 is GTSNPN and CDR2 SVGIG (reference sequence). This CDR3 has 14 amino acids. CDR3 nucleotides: TGTGCCTGGTCGGCGACCCTAGTTTCTCAGCCCCAGCATTTT. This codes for CAWSATLVSQPQHF.

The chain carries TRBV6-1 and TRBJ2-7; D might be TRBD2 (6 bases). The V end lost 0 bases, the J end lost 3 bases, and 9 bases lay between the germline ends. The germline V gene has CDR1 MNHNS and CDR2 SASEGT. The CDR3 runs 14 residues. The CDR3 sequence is CASSEARGSYEQYF. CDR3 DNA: TGTGCCAGCAGTGAAGCGCGGGGCAGCTACGAGCAGTACTTC.

DNA for the CDR3: TGTGCCAGCAGCTTGGGGGCTCGGGAGCTATGGTATGGCTACACCTTC. This sequence encodes CASSLGARELWYGYTF. This chain uses TRBV5-6 with TRBJ1-2; D gene ambiguous. There are 16 residues in the CDR3. Germline CDR1 and CDR2: SGHDT and YYEEEE. The V end lost 0 bases, the J end lost 5 bases, and 17 bases lay between the germline ends. The whole variable domain, remainder taken from reference TRBV5-6 and TRBJ1-2, is DAGVTQSPTHLIKTRGQQVTLRCSPKSGHDTVSWYQQALGQGPQFIFQYYEEEERQRGNFPDRFSGHQFPNYSSELNVNALLLGDSALYLCASSLGARELWYGYTFGSGTRLTVV.

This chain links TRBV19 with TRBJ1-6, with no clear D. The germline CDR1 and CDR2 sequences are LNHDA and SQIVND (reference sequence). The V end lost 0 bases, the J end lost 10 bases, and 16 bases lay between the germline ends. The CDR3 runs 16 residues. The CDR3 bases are TGTGCCAGTAGTATAGATAAGGGAGGCGTCGGCTCACCCCTCCACTTT. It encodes CASSIDKGGVGSPLHF.

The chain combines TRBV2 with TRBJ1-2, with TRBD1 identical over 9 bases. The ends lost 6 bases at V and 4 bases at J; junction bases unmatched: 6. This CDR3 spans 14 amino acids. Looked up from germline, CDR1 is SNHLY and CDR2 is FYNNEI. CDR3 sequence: CASSQQGAVYGYTF. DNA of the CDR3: TGTGCCAGCAGCCAACAGGGGGCGGTCTATGGCTACACCTTC.

In DNA form, the CDR3 reads TGCAGCGTCCGGACAGGGGACTATGGCTACACCTTC. Its translation: CSVRTGDYGYTF. The chain recombines TRBV29-1 with TRBJ1-2, with 9 nucleotides matching TRBD1. The junction had 2 bases not matched to a gene; V was cut back by 6 bases and J by 3 bases. Germline V CDR1 and CDR2: SQVTM, ANQGSEA. The CDR3 totals 12 residues.

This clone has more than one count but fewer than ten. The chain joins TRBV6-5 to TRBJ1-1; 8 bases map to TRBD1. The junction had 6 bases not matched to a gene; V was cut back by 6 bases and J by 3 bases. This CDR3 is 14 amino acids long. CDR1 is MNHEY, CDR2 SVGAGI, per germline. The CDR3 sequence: CASSLDREDTEAFF. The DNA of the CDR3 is TGTGCCAGCAGCCTGGACAGGGAGGACACTGAAGCTTTCTTT.

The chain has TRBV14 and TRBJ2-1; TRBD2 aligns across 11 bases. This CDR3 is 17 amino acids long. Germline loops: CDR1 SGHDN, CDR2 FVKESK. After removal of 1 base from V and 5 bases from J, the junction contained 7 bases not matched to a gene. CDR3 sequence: CASSQVSGRGPHNEQFF. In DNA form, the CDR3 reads TGTGCCAGCAGCCAAGTTAGCGGGAGGGGGCCCCACAATGAGCAGTTCTTC. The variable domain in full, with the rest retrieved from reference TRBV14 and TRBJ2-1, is EAGVTQFPSHSVIEKGQTVTLRCDPISGHDNLYWYRRVMGKEIKFLLHFVKESKQDESGMPNNRFLAERTGGTYSTLKVQPAELEDSGVYFCASSQVSGRGPHNEQFFGPGTRLTVL.

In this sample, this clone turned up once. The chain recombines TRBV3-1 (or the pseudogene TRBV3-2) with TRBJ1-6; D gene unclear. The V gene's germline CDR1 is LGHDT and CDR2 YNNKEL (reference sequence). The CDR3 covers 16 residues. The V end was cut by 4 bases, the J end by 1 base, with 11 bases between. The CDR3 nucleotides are TGTGCCAGCAGCCCAGGCGGAGGATCCTATAATTCACCCCTCCACTTT. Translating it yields CASSPGGGSYNSPLHF.